What follows are 24 T cell receptor beta chains derived from one specimen sequenced in a study of CD8 T cells in ankylosing spondylitis. General study results and limits: For ankylosing spondylitis blood, a TCR beta motif of about eight highly homologous variants appeared characteristic.

Using its own MiXCR run on the 5' RACE reads, TCRdb lists one record per CDR3 protein. The sample has roughly 700,000 distinct CDR3 sequences, under 20% seen once; the top ten hold around 19%. These TCRs are of unknown antigen specificity. Sequenced: blood, either unsorted or a sorted T cell fraction (not recorded which). These receptors were taken from a male donor with ankylosing spondylitis.

The chain joins TRBV12-3 or TRBV12-4 to TRBJ2-7; D is possibly TRBD1 (5 bases). This CDR3 is 15 amino acids long. Trimming took 2 bases from V and 0 from J, leaving 11 bases between them. CDR3 sequence (DNA): TGTGCCAGCAGTTTACGCCCAGGGAACTCCTACGAGCAGTACTTC. The encoded protein is CASSLRPGNSYEQYF.

V is TRBV27 and J is TRBJ1-4; a weak D match, TRBD1 (6 bases). V was pared by 6 bases and J by 4 bases, with 12 bases between. The CDR3 is 14 residues long. Germline V CDR1 and CDR2: MNHEY, SMNVEV (reference sequence). CDR3 amino acids: CASRTGQNNEKLFF. The CDR3 DNA is TGTGCCAGCAGGACAGGACAGAATAATGAAAAACTGTTTTTT.

This clonotype was observed at least ten times. The chain recombines TRBV15 with TRBJ1-1, with 7 nucleotides matching TRBD1. Germline V lookup: CDR1 LNHNV, CDR2 YYDKDF (reference sequence). This CDR3 spans 13 amino acids. Germline trimming cut 0 bases from V and 7 bases from J; bases unmatched to any gene: 2. The CDR3 region has the DNA TGTGCCACCAGCAGAGATAGACAGGGTGAAGCTTTCTTT. The encoded protein is CATSRDRQGEAFF.

This clonotype showed up many times. The gene calls are TRBV29-1 and TRBJ2-3, with D perhaps assigned TRBD1 or TRBD2 (5 bases each). The V and J ends lost 8 bases and 2 bases respectively, with 17 bases between them. The CDR3 has 14 residues. Germline V gene data show CDR1 as SQVTM and CDR2 as ANQGSEA. CDR3 sequence reads: CSHTTGAYTDTQYF. The CDR3 bases are TGCAGCCATACCACCGGGGCCTACACAGATACGCAGTATTTT.

This clonotype was recorded only once. The chain combines TRBV12-5 with TRBJ1-1, with D tentatively TRBD1 (5 bases). The CDR3 has 19 amino acids. CDR1 and CDR2 (germline): LGHNT, FRNRAP. Trimming pared 0 bases from V and 0 bases from J, leaving 20 bases between. The CDR3 nucleotides are TGTGCTAGTGGTTTGGTCCTCCAATTGGGGGACGCTGTGAACACTGAAGCTTTCTTT. This translates into CASGLVLQLGDAVNTEAFF.

This chain links TRBV29-1 with TRBJ1-1; perhaps TRBD1 as D (5 bases). Germline V gene sequence: CDR1 SQVTM, CDR2 ANQGSEA. The CDR3 is 13 residues long. V was trimmed by 5 bases and J by 10 bases, leaving 20 bases between them. This CDR3 reads CSVFLQDHLGAFF. The CDR3 nucleotides read TGCAGCGTTTTCCTACAGGACCACTTAGGAGCTTTCTTT.

The V call is TRBV2, the J call TRBJ2-1, with TRBD2 matching over 9 bases. With 4 bases clipped from V and 8 bases from J, the junction kept 3 bases outside the gene matches. CDR1 and CDR2 (germline): SNHLY, FYNNEI. CDR3 length: 13 residues. CDR3 sequence reads: CASSGTSDDEQFF. CDR3 sequence (DNA): TGTGCCAGCAGTGGGACTAGCGATGATGAGCAGTTCTTC.

This clonotype appeared a few times. This chain links TRBV20-1 with TRBJ1-4; D remains ambiguous. The CDR3 spans 14 residues. V lost 5 bases, J lost 5 bases, and 15 bases lay in between. Germline values: CDR1 DFQATT, CDR2 SNEGSKA (reference sequence). The CDR3 reads CSAGPGGANEKLFF. In DNA form, the CDR3 reads TGCAGTGCTGGCCCAGGAGGAGCAAATGAAAAACTGTTTTTT.

This clonotype was seen many times. The chain has TRBV18 and TRBJ2-7; D is uncertain. CDR1 and CDR2 from the germline V gene are KGHSH and LQKENI. The germline V and J ends were trimmed by 8 bases and 0 bases, with 11 bases remaining between them. The CDR3 is 13 amino acids. CDR3 DNA: TGTGCCAGCCAGGCCCAGAGCTCCTACGAGCAGTACTTC. Its translation is CASQAQSSYEQYF.

This clonotype was detected only a few times. This chain joins TRBV12-3 or TRBV12-4 and TRBJ2-7; D is possibly TRBD2 (7 bases). V shed 3 bases and J shed 9 bases, with 18 bases lying between them. The length of the CDR3 is 14 residues. The CDR3 nucleotides read TGTGCCAGCAGTTTCGCTAGCGGTCAGGGGAGGCAGTACTTC. This encodes CASSFASGQGRQYF.

This rearrangement joins TRBV18 to TRBJ1-1; the D gene is possibly TRBD1 (5 bases). Trimming removed 3 bases from V and 1 base from J, with 12 bases in between. The CDR3 sequence is 15 residues long. The germline V gene encodes CDR1 KGHSH and CDR2 LQKENI. The CDR3 here is CASSPWDGSNTEAFF. The CDR3 bases are TGTGCCAGCTCACCGTGGGACGGCTCGAACACTGAAGCTTTCTTT.

V is TRBV11-2 and J is TRBJ2-1; no clear D gene. Germline V gene lookup returns CDR1 SGHAT and CDR2 FQNNGV. The CDR3 is 18 residues long. V shed 2 bases and J shed 0 bases, with 17 bases lying between them. The CDR3 DNA follows: TGTGCCAGCAGCTTAAGTGAGTGGGAACAGTTCTCCTACAATGAGCAGTTCTTC. It is translated as CASSLSEWEQFSYNEQFF. Full variable domain (rest looked up from reference TRBV11-2 and TRBJ2-1): EAGVAQSPRYKIIEKRQSVAFWCNPISGHATLYWYQQILGQGPKLLIQFQNNGVVDDSQLPKDRFSAERLKGVDSTLKIQPAKLEDSAVYLCASSLSEWEQFSYNEQFFGPGTRLTVL.

This clonotype was observed a few times. The rearrangement uses TRBV5-1 and TRBJ1-1; unclear D gene. Germline V gene data show CDR1 as SGHRS and CDR2 as YFSETQ. This CDR3 spans 15 amino acids. V lost 0 bases and J lost 6, with 15 bases in between. This chain's CDR3 is CASSLAVTGGSEAFF. DNA for the CDR3: TGCGCCAGCAGCTTGGCCGTAACGGGTGGATCTGAAGCTTTCTTT. The full variable domain, completed using reference TRBV5-1 and TRBJ1-1, is KAGVTQTPRYLIKTRGQQVTLSCSPISGHRSVSWYQQTPGQGLQFLFEYFSETQRNKGNFPGRFSGRQFSNSRSEMNVSTLELGDSALYLCASSLAVTGGSEAFFGQGTRLTVV.

The chain uses TRBV27 and TRBJ2-1; 10 bases map to TRBD2. The V gene end was trimmed by 5 bases and the J gene end by 2 bases; junction bases not matched to a gene: 6. Germline CDR1 reads MNHEY; CDR2 reads SMNVEV (reference sequence). The CDR3 has 16 residues. CDR3 sequence: CASSETLAGPYNEQFF. The DNA for the CDR3 is TGTGCCAGCAGTGAAACACTAGCGGGGCCCTACAATGAGCAGTTCTTC.

This clonotype was counted at least ten times. The gene calls are TRBV24-1 and TRBJ2-2; tentatively, D is TRBD1 or TRBD2 (5 bases each). Germline V gene sequence: CDR1 KGHDR, CDR2 SFDVKD. V dropped 3 bases and J dropped 1 base, with 11 bases sitting between them. This CDR3 is built from 16 residues. The CDR3 DNA reads as TGTGCCACCAGTGATCGAGGGGCGATGAACACCGGGGAGCTGTTTTTT. Encoded protein: CATSDRGAMNTGELFF.

The chain combines TRBV10-2 with TRBJ2-2; maybe TRBD1 (5 bases). Deletions cut 4 bases from V and 3 bases from J, with 9 bases between. The CDR3 loop spans 14 amino acids. Germline assignment: CDR1 WSHSY and CDR2 SAAADI. The CDR3 DNA sequence: TGCGCCAGCAGTGCGTGGGGCGACACCGGGGAGCTGTTTTTT. This encodes CASSAWGDTGELFF.

The chain carries TRBV7-9 and TRBJ2-2, with D unclear. CDR1 is SEHNR, CDR2 FQNEAQ, per germline (reference sequence). CDR3 length: 15 residues. V lost 5 bases to trimming and J lost 3 bases, with 13 bases between them. CDR3 nucleotide sequence: TGTGCCAGCAGCCCCCGCAGTGAGGACACCGGGGAGCTGTTTTTT. Its translation is CASSPRSEDTGELFF.

This clonotype came up a few times. This chain uses TRBV29-1 with TRBJ1-1; possible D gene TRBD1, 5 bases. Trimming cost V 7 bases and J 4 bases, with 16 bases left between them. CDR3 length equals 13 residues. CDR1 and CDR2 (germline): SQVTM, ANQGSEA. The CDR3 reads CSAQKGEGTEAFF. Here the CDR3 DNA reads TGCAGCGCTCAAAAAGGGGAGGGCACTGAAGCTTTCTTT.

CDR3 loop: CASSLVRQAGEQYF. The CDR3 DNA sequence: TGCGCCAGCAGCTTGGTCCGACAGGCTGGAGAGCAGTACTTC. V gene TRBV5-1 combines with J gene TRBJ2-7; maybe TRBD1 (6 bases). V was shortened by 0 bases and J by 7 bases, with 14 bases between the two germline ends. The CDR3 runs to 14 residues. The V gene's germline CDR1 is SGHRS and CDR2 YFSETQ.

The CDR3 sequence: CASSEGGPGETQYF. The DNA of the CDR3 is TGTGCCAGCAGTGAAGGGGGGCCGGGAGAGACCCAGTACTTC. This chain joins TRBV6-1 and TRBJ2-5; possible D gene TRBD1, 6 bases. Trimming took 1 base from V and 4 from J, leaving 10 bases between them. The CDR3 loop spans 14 amino acids. Germline V gene data show CDR1 as MNHNS and CDR2 as SASEGT.

This clonotype showed up just a few times. The chain uses TRBV7-3 and TRBJ2-7; tentative D call: TRBD2 (6 bases). The germline V gene has CDR1 SGHTA and CDR2 FQGTGA. This CDR3 has 13 residues. Between the trimmed V and J ends, which lost 5 bases and 6 bases, there was a span of 14 bases. The CDR3 region is CASSLLDGGEQYF. The DNA for the CDR3 is TGTGCCAGCAGCCTACTTGACGGGGGCGAGCAGTACTTC.

The chain links TRBV15 to TRBJ2-1; 12 positions agree with TRBD1. Germline trimming cut 3 bases from V and 7 bases from J; bases unmatched to any gene: 10. The CDR3 has 17 amino acids. Per the germline V gene, CDR1 is LNHNV and CDR2 is YYDKDF (reference sequence). Here the CDR3 reads CATSSNFGTGGANEQFF. The DNA for the CDR3 is TGTGCCACCAGCAGCAATTTCGGGACAGGGGGCGCGAATGAGCAGTTCTTC.

The chain joins TRBV7-8 to TRBJ1-4; perhaps TRBD1 as D (5 bases). This CDR3 is 17 amino acids long. V gave up 4 bases and J gave up 0 bases, with 15 bases separating them. The V gene's germline CDR1 is SGHVS and CDR2 FQNEAQ. The chain's CDR3 is CASSSEDSHATNEKLFF. Written as DNA, the CDR3 is TGTGCCAGCAGCTCCGAAGACAGCCATGCAACTAATGAAAAACTGTTTTTT.

This clonotype has at least ten counts. One end of the junction fails to match germline, which may point to a read error. This chain uses TRBV7-3 with TRBJ2-7; D not certain. Germline V gene sequence: CDR1 SGHTA, CDR2 FQGTGA. This CDR3 region has 9 residues. The CDR3 region has the DNA TGTGCCAAATCCCGGCTTAGTTTCTTC. As protein: CAKSRLSFF.